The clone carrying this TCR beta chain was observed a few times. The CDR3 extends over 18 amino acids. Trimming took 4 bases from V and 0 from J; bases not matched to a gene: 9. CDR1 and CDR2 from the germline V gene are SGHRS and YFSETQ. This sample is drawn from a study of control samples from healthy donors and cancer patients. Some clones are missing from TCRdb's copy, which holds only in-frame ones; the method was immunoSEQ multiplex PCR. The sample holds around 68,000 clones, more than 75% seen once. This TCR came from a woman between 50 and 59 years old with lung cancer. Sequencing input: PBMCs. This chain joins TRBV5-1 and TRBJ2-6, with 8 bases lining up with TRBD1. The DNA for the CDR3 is TGCGCCAGCAGCAAGGGACAGGACTTCTACTCTGGGGCCAACGTCCTGACTTTC. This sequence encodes CASSKGQDFYSGANVLTF.